The 15 T cell receptor beta chains in this list originate from one sample, sequenced in a study of blood T cell repertoires in COVID-19. The method was immunoSEQ multiplex PCR; TCRdb's version includes in-frame clones alone and lacks a portion of them. The data contain 280,000 or so clones, about 85% of them singletons. Sequencing was done on a sample of peripheral blood. These receptors originate from a human donor in a cohort sampled during active COVID-19.

The V call is TRBV19, the J call TRBJ1-2; D ambiguous. There are 13 residues in the CDR3. Per the germline V gene, CDR1 is LNHDA and CDR2 is SQIVND (reference sequence). The V and J ends lost 8 bases and 1 base respectively, with 11 bases between them. The CDR3 DNA is TGTGCCAGTTCTCCCGGGGTTAACTATGGCTACACCTTC. Translated, it gives CASSPGVNYGYTF.

In its sample, this clone was seen many times. The V gene is TRBV5-6, the J gene TRBJ2-1; tentatively, D is TRBD2 (6 bases). This CDR3 has 15 residues. Deletions cut 5 bases from V and 5 bases from J, with 17 bases between. CDR1 is SGHDT and CDR2 is YYEEEE in the germline V gene. CDR3 nucleotide sequence: TGTGCCAGCAGAACGGGACTCAACTATCACAATGAGCAGTTCTTC. Its translation is CASRTGLNYHNEQFF.

The CDR3 reads CASSLYWASGRNEQFF. CDR3 DNA sequence: TGTGCCAGCAGTTTATATTGGGCTAGCGGGAGAAATGAGCAGTTCTTC. The chain links TRBV28 to TRBJ2-1; TRBD2 matches at 10 bases. J gave up 7 bases and V 1 base, and 7 bases lay outside the gene matches. The germline V gene encodes CDR1 MDHEN and CDR2 SYDVKM. The CDR3 spans 16 residues.

The chain joins TRBV7-2 to TRBJ2-7, with 8 bases fitting TRBD2. J lost 0 bases, V lost 5 bases, and 6 bases had no gene match. This CDR3 spans 15 amino acids. Germline CDR1 reads SGHTA; CDR2 reads FQGNSA. The chain's CDR3 is CASSLHSGASYEQYF. DNA for the CDR3: TGTGCCAGCAGCCTTCATAGCGGGGCCTCCTACGAGCAGTACTTC.

The chain uses TRBV18 and TRBJ2-1; tentatively, D is TRBD1 (7 bases). The germline V and J ends were trimmed by 4 bases and 3 bases, with 16 bases remaining between them. The CDR3 consists of 16 residues. The V gene's germline CDR1 is KGHSH and CDR2 LQKENI. The CDR3 nucleotides read TGTGCCAGCTCACGCCAGGGGGGTGGCGGCTACAATGAGCAGTTCTTC. Translation: CASSRQGGGGYNEQFF.

The rearrangement joins TRBV6-5 to TRBJ2-7; D might be TRBD1 (6 bases). The CDR3 is 13 amino acids. The V gene lost 2 bases and the J gene lost 7 bases, with 12 bases spanning the gap. The germline V gene encodes CDR1 MNHEY and CDR2 SVGAGI. The CDR3 region is CASSYGGQREQYF. In nucleotides, the CDR3 is TGTGCCAGCAGTTACGGGGGACAAAGAGAGCAGTACTTC.

The chain couples TRBV5-3 to TRBJ2-7, with a tentative D call TRBD2 (6 bases). TRBV5-3 is labeled an ORF, and its function is uncertain. The CDR3 covers 15 residues. V shed 1 base and J shed 3 bases, with 14 bases lying between them. Here the CDR3 reads CARSLQPRGIYEQYF. CDR3 coding DNA: TGTGCCAGAAGCTTGCAGCCGCGGGGCATCTACGAGCAGTACTTC.

The chain links TRBV28 to TRBJ1-3; D is unclear. Looked up from germline, CDR1 is MDHEN and CDR2 is SYDVKM. The CDR3 is 16 amino acids. V was clipped by 5 bases and J by 4 bases, with 18 bases between them. This CDR3 reads CASSGHSERRGNTIYF. In nucleotides, the CDR3 is TGTGCCAGCAGTGGGCACTCCGAACGGCGAGGAAACACCATATATTTT.

The chain employs TRBV3-1 (or the pseudogene TRBV3-2) and TRBJ2-7; a weak D match, TRBD1 (6 bases). The V end lost 4 bases, the J end lost 4 bases, and 11 bases lay between the germline ends. This CDR3 is built from 13 residues. Germline assignment: CDR1 LGHDT and CDR2 YNNKEL (reference sequence). In DNA form, the CDR3 reads TGTGCCAGCAGCCCGGACAGTAGATACGAGCAGTACTTC. This codes for CASSPDSRYEQYF.

This clone was observed a single time. The chain is built from TRBV27 and TRBJ1-5, with D tentatively TRBD1 (6 bases). There are 14 residues in the CDR3. Germline loops: CDR1 MNHEY, CDR2 SMNVEV (reference sequence). V lost 5 bases and J lost 6, with 14 bases in between. The CDR3 region is CASSGAGAGQPQHF. Written as DNA, the CDR3 is TGTGCCAGCAGTGGGGCAGGGGCAGGTCAGCCCCAGCATTTT.

The V gene is TRBV18, the J gene TRBJ2-3, with a tentative D call TRBD2 (5 bases). The germline gives CDR1 KGHSH, CDR2 LQKENI. CDR3 length equals 13 residues. V was pared by 0 bases and J by 6 bases, with 7 bases between. CDR3 residues: CASSPPAEDTQYF. The CDR3 DNA is TGTGCCAGCTCACCACCAGCGGAGGATACGCAGTATTTT.

This chain links TRBV5-3 with TRBJ2-2; unclear D gene. TRBV5-3 is an ORF; its function is uncertain. Trimming removed 3 bases from V and 15 bases from J, with 15 bases in between. This CDR3 is 12 amino acids long. The DNA for the CDR3 is TGTGCCAGAAGCTACCCCGGGTTAAGGATGTTTTTT. It codes for CARSYPGLRMFF.

The chain is built from TRBV4-1 and TRBJ2-2, with TRBD1 matching over 9 bases. CDR3 size: 17 residues. With V trimmed by 3 bases and J by 1 base, 6 bases remained unmatched. Germline V gene data show CDR1 as MGHRA and CDR2 as YSYEKL. The CDR3 sequence: CASSQAQGQGNTGELFF. The CDR3, as DNA: TGCGCCAGCAGCCAGGCCCAGGGACAGGGGAACACCGGGGAGCTGTTTTTT.

The V and J genes are TRBV7-9 and TRBJ2-7; D is undetermined. The CDR3 sequence is 15 residues long. V was trimmed by 7 bases and J by 0 bases, leaving 16 bases between them. Per germline, CDR1 SEHNR and CDR2 FQNEAQ (reference sequence). DNA of the CDR3: TGTGCCAGCATAAACGCACAAGCAGGCTCCTACGAGCAGTACTTC. Protein product: CASINAQAGSYEQYF.

V is TRBV6-5 and J is TRBJ1-1, with a weak D call TRBD1 (6 bases). Per the germline V gene, CDR1 is MNHEY and CDR2 is SVGAGI. CDR3 length: 14 amino acids. Trimming took 6 bases from V and 1 from J, leaving 12 bases between them. The CDR3 protein is CASRRTERNTEAFF. In nucleotides, the CDR3 is TGTGCCAGCAGACGGACAGAGAGGAACACTGAAGCTTTCTTT.